This TCR beta chain was sequenced during a study of blood T cell repertoires in COVID-19. The overall study: From T cells, B-cell-depleted T cells, or PBMCs came the material, which was cDNA or gDNA.

Profiling relied on immunoSEQ multiplex PCR, and the TCRdb table lists in-frame clones only, not all of them. The table has over 85,000 clones, around 79% seen once. The CDR3 totals 13 residues. With 4 bases removed from V and 0 bases from J, the gap between germline ends came to 7 bases. Germline V gives CDR1 SNHLY, CDR2 FYNNEI. The sample consisted of peripheral blood. This rearrangement joins TRBV2 to TRBJ2-7; D unresolved. The source is a woman older than 75 with active or convalescent COVID-19. The CDR3 reads CASSVYGSYEQYF. The CDR3 bases are TGTGCCAGCAGTGTCTATGGCTCCTACGAGCAGTACTTC.